The TCR beta chain described here comes from a study of Graves' ophthalmopathy and Graves' hyperthyroidism. Overall study results and limits: Between ophthalmopathy and stable hyperthyroidism, a 13-signature model drew a separation with about 85% sensitivity and roughly 78% specificity.

Researchers turned away patients with other autoimmune diseases, uncontrolled infections, pregnancy or lactation. 10 ml of fresh blood yielded the PBMCs by density gradient. For repertoire sequencing, the TCR beta CDR3 regions were amplified from RNA transcripts. First-round RT-PCR employed HTBI primers, with a second-round multiplex PCR after it. TCRdb ran MiXCR on the multiplex PCR reads and lists one entry per CDR3 protein. The sample consists of a few hundred thousand distinct CDR3 sequences, 15% of them appearing once. This clonotype was seen at least ten times. The antigen is not known. Trimming removed 2 bases from V and 4 bases from J, with 9 bases in between. The CDR3 is 13 amino acids. Germline CDR1 KGHSH, CDR2 LQKENI.

This chain uses TRBV18 with TRBJ2-7; D is unclear. The sequencing input was peripheral blood. This receptor was obtained from a woman younger than 35 with stable Graves' hyperthyroidism. DNA of the CDR3: TGTGCCAGCTCACCAGCGGACGGGTACGAGCAGTACTTC. Residues: CASSPADGYEQYF.